This entry lists 27 T cell receptor beta chains sequenced from one sample in a study of CXCR3-negative and CXCR3-positive naive CD8 T cells (dated by TCRdb to the late 2010s). Overall study outcomes, separate from this receptor: TRB CDR3s from CXCR3-positive naive cells showed higher hydrophobicity (lower Kidera factor 4), lower energy, and higher strength and volume indices than CXCR3-negative naive cells.

The reads were generated on a NextSeq 550. The Human TCR Profiling Kit (MiLaboratory) was used to prepare UMI-labeled 5' RACE TRB cDNA libraries. TCRdb reprocessed the reads and provides one entry for every CDR3 protein sequence; no DNA is given. The sample table includes 55,000 to 75,000 distinct CDR3 sequences. Roughly 0.73% of the sample lies in the top ten. Their specific antigens are unknown. Material for sequencing was naive CXCR3+ CD8+ T cells from blood. The cell subset or site tag for this specimen amounts to: CD45RO-CCR7+CD27+CD95- naive CD8+ T cells expressing CXCR3 (TNR3+). Receptor source: a human donor in good health. Some clones in this sample may be carry-over from other donors' samples.

V is TRBV7-3 and J is TRBJ2-1; TCRdb proposes TRBD2, but this gene call is untestable without DNA. In germline, CDR1 is SGHTA, CDR2 FQGTGA. The length of the CDR3 is 16 residues. The CDR3 loop is CASSLSGVQPNNEQFF.

This chain connects TRBV5-1 to TRBJ1-1; with no DNA, the TCRdb D assignment of TRBD1 cannot be verified. Germline values: CDR1 SGHRS, CDR2 YFSETQ. The CDR3 loop spans 16 amino acids. This CDR3 is CASSFRSRERFPEAFF.

V and J are TRBV29-1 and TRBJ2-4; with no DNA, the TCRdb D assignment of TRBD1 cannot be verified. Per germline, CDR1 SQVTM and CDR2 ANQGSEA. The CDR3 consists of 13 residues. The chain's CDR3 is CSVEGTGLNIQYF.

The V and J genes are TRBV7-7 and TRBJ2-3; TCRdb reports TRBD2, a call that lacks DNA to check it against. Germline CDR1 is SSHAT and CDR2 is FNYEAQ (reference sequence). This CDR3 contains 15 residues. CDR3: CASSLLAGGVDTQYF.

Here the CDR3 reads CASSDHPGAYNEQFF. V usage is TRBV6-4 and J usage is TRBJ2-1. The CDR3 has 15 residues. Germline loops: CDR1 MRHNA, CDR2 SNTAGT.

Here the CDR3 reads CASSETGEADTQYF. This chain uses TRBV6-4 with TRBJ2-3; TCRdb selects TRBD1, and the lack of DNA leaves this call unchecked. CDR1 is MRHNA, CDR2 SNTAGT, per germline. There are 14 residues in the CDR3.

The rearrangement joins TRBV7-8 to TRBJ2-5; TCRdb indicates TRBD1, and absent DNA this call remains unverified. CDR3 size: 15 residues. Germline V gene sequence: CDR1 SGHVS, CDR2 FQNEAQ. This CDR3 is CASSGSDAPGETQYF.

This sequence joins TRBV9 and TRBJ2-1. CDR3 size: 13 residues. Germline CDR1 and CDR2: SGDLS and YYNGEE. The chain's CDR3 is CASSVAYGHEQFF.

This sequence joins TRBV7-2 and TRBJ2-7. The germline gives CDR1 SGHTA, CDR2 FQGNSA. The CDR3 has 15 amino acids. CDR3: CASRLSAMSSYEQYF.

The V gene is TRBV4-3, the J gene TRBJ1-6. This CDR3 has 19 residues. Germline CDR1 reads LGHNA; CDR2 reads YSLEER. CDR3 protein: CASSQDSLALMSGNSPLHF.

The chain is built from TRBV12-3 or TRBV12-4 and TRBJ2-7. The CDR3 runs 14 residues. The CDR3 sequence: CASSFYHGAYEQYF.

This rearrangement joins TRBV28 to TRBJ2-1. The CDR3 spans 14 residues. From germline, CDR1 is MDHEN and CDR2 SYDVKM. The CDR3 here is CASSSLGSYNEQFF. Together with reference TRBV28 and TRBJ2-1, the CDR3 gives the full variable domain: DVKVTQSSRYLVKRTGEKVFLECVQDMDHENMFWYRQDPGLGLRLIYFSYDVKMKEKGDIPEGYSVSREKKERFSLILESASTNQTSMYLCASSSLGSYNEQFFGPGTRLTVL.

This chain connects TRBV5-6 to TRBJ2-1; TCRdb names TRBD1, which stays unverified in the absence of DNA. The CDR3 covers 14 residues. Germline assignment: CDR1 SGHDT and CDR2 YYEEEE. This CDR3 is CASSPGSLNNEQFF.

The chain couples TRBV7-9 to TRBJ2-1; absent DNA, TCRdb's TRBD1 call cannot be checked. Germline CDR1 and CDR2: SEHNR and FQNEAQ (reference sequence). This CDR3 is built from 16 residues. CDR3 sequence reads: CASSSMGQGDVNEQFF.

V and J are TRBV7-6 and TRBJ2-7; without DNA, the TCRdb call of TRBD2 cannot be checked. Germline V gene lookup returns CDR1 SGHVS and CDR2 FNYEAQ. The CDR3 runs to 14 residues. This CDR3 is CASSPSGGGYEQYF.

The chain carries TRBV6-6 and TRBJ2-2; TCRdb returns TRBD1, unconfirmable since there is no DNA. Germline loops: CDR1 MNHNY, CDR2 SVGAGI (reference sequence). The CDR3 extends over 15 amino acids. The CDR3 region is CASSYSRGGSGELFF.

The J gene is TRBJ2-1, the V gene TRBV12-3 or TRBV12-4; without DNA, the TCRdb call of TRBD2 cannot be checked. This CDR3 is built from 13 residues. CDR3 amino acids: CASRGTSGNEQFF.

The chain uses TRBV20-1 and TRBJ1-3; lacking DNA, the TRBD1 call made by TCRdb goes unchecked. CDR1 is DFQATT and CDR2 is SNEGSKA in the germline V gene (reference sequence). The CDR3 extends over 14 amino acids. The CDR3 sequence is CSAAGTNSGNTIYF.

The chain combines TRBV29-1 with TRBJ2-1; TCRdb designates TRBD1, a call that cannot be tested without DNA. Germline V gene lookup returns CDR1 SQVTM and CDR2 ANQGSEA. The CDR3 loop spans 12 amino acids. The CDR3 protein is CSTEETDNEQFF.

The V gene is TRBV7-6, the J gene TRBJ2-7; there is no DNA to check the TCRdb D call of TRBD1. This CDR3 is built from 15 residues. Germline CDR1 and CDR2: SGHVS and FNYEAQ. CDR3 protein: CASSLGLRGIYEQYF.

The chain employs TRBV12-3 or TRBV12-4 and TRBJ1-1; TCRdb designates TRBD1, a call that cannot be tested without DNA. The CDR3 spans 14 residues. CDR3 sequence reads: CASSSPGENTEAFF.

The V gene is TRBV7-9, the J gene TRBJ2-1; TCRdb calls TRBD1, which cannot be checked without DNA. The CDR3 runs 15 residues. Germline V CDR1 and CDR2: SEHNR, FQNEAQ (reference sequence). The CDR3 loop reads CASSTPSPGINEQFF. Filled out from reference TRBV7-9 and TRBJ2-1, the complete variable domain reads DTGVSQNPRHKITKRGQNVTFRCDPISEHNRLYWYRQTLGQGPEFLTYFQNEAQLEKSRLLSDRFSAERPKGSFSTLEIQRTEQGDSAMYLCASSTPSPGINEQFFGPGTRLTVL.

The rearrangement joins TRBV10-2 to TRBJ2-3. The CDR3 loop spans 11 amino acids. Germline CDR1 is WSHSY and CDR2 is SAAADI. The CDR3 region is CASSEGDTQYF.

The genes are TRBV20-1 and TRBJ1-2; absent DNA, TCRdb's TRBD1 call cannot be checked. This CDR3 has 17 residues. CDR1 and CDR2 from the germline V gene are DFQATT and SNEGSKA (reference sequence). The CDR3 protein is CSAPTPGQGPRNYGYTF.

This chain connects TRBV6-2 or TRBV6-3 to TRBJ1-5. The CDR3 is made up of 14 amino acids. Germline V gene sequence: CDR1 MNHEY, CDR2 SVGEGT. CDR3 residues: CASRDEAYNQPQHF.

The chain has TRBV2 and TRBJ2-7; TCRdb names TRBD2, which stays unverified in the absence of DNA. Germline V gene data show CDR1 as SNHLY and CDR2 as FYNNEI. The CDR3 runs 15 residues. CDR3 residues: CASSEAASGVYEQYF.

This chain uses TRBV28 with TRBJ2-7; TCRdb designates TRBD2, a call that cannot be tested without DNA. This CDR3 region has 12 residues. Germline CDR1 and CDR2: MDHEN and SYDVKM. CDR3 region: CASGGLSYEQYF. Full variable domain (rest looked up from reference TRBV28 and TRBJ2-7): DVKVTQSSRYLVKRTGEKVFLECVQDMDHENMFWYRQDPGLGLRLIYFSYDVKMKEKGDIPEGYSVSREKKERFSLILESASTNQTSMYLCASGGLSYEQYFGPGTRLTVT.